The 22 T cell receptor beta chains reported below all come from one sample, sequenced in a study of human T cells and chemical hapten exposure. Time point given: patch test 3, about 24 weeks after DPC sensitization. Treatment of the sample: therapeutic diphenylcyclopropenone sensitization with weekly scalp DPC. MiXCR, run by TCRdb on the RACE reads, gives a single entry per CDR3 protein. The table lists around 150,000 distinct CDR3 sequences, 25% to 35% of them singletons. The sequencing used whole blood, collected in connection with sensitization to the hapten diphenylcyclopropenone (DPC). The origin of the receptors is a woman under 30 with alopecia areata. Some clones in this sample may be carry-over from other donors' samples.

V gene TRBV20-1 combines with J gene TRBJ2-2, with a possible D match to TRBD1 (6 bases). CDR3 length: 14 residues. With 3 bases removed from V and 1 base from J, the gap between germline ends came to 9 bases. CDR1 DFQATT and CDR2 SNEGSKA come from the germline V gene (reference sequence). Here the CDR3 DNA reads TGCAGTGCTAGCGGGACACAGAACACCGGGGAGCTGTTTTTT. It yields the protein CSASGTQNTGELFF.

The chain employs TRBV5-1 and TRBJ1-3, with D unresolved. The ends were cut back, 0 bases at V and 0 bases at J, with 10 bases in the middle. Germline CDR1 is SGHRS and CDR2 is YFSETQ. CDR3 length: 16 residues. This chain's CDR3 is CASSLAPANSGNTIYF. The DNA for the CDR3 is TGCGCCAGCAGCTTGGCCCCGGCCAACTCTGGAAACACCATATATTTT. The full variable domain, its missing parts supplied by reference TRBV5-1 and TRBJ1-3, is KAGVTQTPRYLIKTRGQQVTLSCSPISGHRSVSWYQQTPGQGLQFLFEYFSETQRNKGNFPGRFSGRQFSNSRSEMNVSTLELGDSALYLCASSLAPANSGNTIYFGEGSWLTVV.

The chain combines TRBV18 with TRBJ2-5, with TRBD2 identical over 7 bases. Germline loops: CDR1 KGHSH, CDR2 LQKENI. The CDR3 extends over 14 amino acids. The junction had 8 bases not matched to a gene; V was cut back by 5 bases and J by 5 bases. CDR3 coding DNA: TGTGCCAGCTCATCAAGCGGGATCGGGGAGACCCAGTACTTC. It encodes CASSSSGIGETQYF.

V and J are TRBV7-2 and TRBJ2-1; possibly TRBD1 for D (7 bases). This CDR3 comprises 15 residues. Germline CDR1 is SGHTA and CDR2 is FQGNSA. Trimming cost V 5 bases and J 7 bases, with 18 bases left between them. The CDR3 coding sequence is TGTGCCAGCAGCCCAAGGGGGCTAGCGTCAAATGAGCAGTTCTTC. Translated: CASSPRGLASNEQFF. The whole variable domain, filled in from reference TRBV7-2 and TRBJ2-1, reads GAGVSQSPSNKVTEKGKDVELRCDPISGHTALYWYRQSLGQGLEFLIYFQGNSAPDKSGLPSDRFSAERTGGSVSTLTIQRTQQEDSAVYLCASSPRGLASNEQFFGPGTRLTVL.

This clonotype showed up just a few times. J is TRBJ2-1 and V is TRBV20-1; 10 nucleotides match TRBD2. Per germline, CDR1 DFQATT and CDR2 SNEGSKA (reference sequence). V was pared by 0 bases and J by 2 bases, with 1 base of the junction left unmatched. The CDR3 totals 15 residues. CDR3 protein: CSARDLAGAYNEQFF. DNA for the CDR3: TGCAGTGCTAGAGATCTAGCGGGGGCCTACAATGAGCAGTTCTTC.

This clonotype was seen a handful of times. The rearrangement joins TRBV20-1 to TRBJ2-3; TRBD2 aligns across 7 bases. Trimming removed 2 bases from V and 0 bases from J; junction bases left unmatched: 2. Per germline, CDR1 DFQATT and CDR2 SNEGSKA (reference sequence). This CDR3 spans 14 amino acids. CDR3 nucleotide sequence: TGCAGTGCTAGAAGCGGGGTTAGCACAGATACGCAGTATTTT. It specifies CSARSGVSTDTQYF.

The CDR3 DNA sequence: TGCGCCAGCAGCCCCAGCGGACCCACAGATACGCAGTATTTT. Amino acids: CASSPSGPTDTQYF. The chain recombines TRBV4-3 with TRBJ2-3; D possibly corresponds to TRBD2 (5 bases). This CDR3 has 14 amino acids. Germline V gene lookup returns CDR1 LGHNA and CDR2 YSLEER. Trimming took 4 bases from V and 2 from J, leaving 10 bases between them.

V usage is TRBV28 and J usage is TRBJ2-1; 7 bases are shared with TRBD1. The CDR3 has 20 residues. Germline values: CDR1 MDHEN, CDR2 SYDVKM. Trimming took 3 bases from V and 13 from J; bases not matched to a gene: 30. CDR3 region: CASSFLKRPPLGGRDNFQFF. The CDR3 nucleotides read TGTGCCAGCAGTTTCCTGAAGAGGCCCCCCCTAGGGGGCAGGGATAATTTTCAGTTCTTC. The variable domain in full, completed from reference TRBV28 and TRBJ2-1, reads DVKVTQSSRYLVKRTGEKVFLECVQDMDHENMFWYRQDPGLGLRLIYFSYDVKMKEKGDIPEGYSVSREKKERFSLILESASTNQTSMYLCASSFLKRPPLGGRDNFQFFGPGTRLTVL.

The CDR3 DNA follows: TGTGCCAGCAGTTCCGGGACAGGACCCCAAGAGACCCAGTACTTC. Encoded protein: CASSSGTGPQETQYF. This rearrangement joins TRBV5-5 to TRBJ2-5; 8 bases agree with TRBD1. In germline, CDR1 is SGHKS, CDR2 YYEKEE (reference sequence). This CDR3 has 15 amino acids. The junction had 7 bases not matched to a gene; V was cut back by 5 bases and J by 1 base. The entire variable domain, with the rest obtained from reference TRBV5-5 and TRBJ2-5, is as follows: DAGVTQSPTHLIKTRGQQVTLRCSPISGHKSVSWYQQVLGQGPQFIFQYYEKEERGRGNFPDRFSARQFPNYSSELNVNALLLGDSALYLCASSSGTGPQETQYFGPGTRLLVL.

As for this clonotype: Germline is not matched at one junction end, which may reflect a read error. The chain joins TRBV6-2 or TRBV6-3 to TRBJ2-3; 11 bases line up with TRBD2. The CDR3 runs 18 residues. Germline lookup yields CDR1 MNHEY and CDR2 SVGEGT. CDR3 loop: CANFGDRRLAGLTDAQYF. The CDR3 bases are TGTGCCAACTTCGGGGACAGAAGACTAGCGGGGCTCACAGATGCGCAGTATTTT.

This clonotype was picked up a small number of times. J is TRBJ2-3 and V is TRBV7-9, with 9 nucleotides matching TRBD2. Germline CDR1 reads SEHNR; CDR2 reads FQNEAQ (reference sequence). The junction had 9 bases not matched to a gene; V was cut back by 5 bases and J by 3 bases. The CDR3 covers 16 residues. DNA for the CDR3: TGTGCCAGCAGCGAACCAAGCGGGAGGCAAACAGATACGCAGTATTTT. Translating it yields CASSEPSGRQTDTQYF.

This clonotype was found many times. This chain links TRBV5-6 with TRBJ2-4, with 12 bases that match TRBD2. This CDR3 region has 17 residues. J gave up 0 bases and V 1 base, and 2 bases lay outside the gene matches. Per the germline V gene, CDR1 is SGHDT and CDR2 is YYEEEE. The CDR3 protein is CASSLRTSGVAKNIQYF. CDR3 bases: TGTGCCAGCAGCTTGCGGACTAGCGGGGTAGCCAAAAACATTCAGTACTTC.

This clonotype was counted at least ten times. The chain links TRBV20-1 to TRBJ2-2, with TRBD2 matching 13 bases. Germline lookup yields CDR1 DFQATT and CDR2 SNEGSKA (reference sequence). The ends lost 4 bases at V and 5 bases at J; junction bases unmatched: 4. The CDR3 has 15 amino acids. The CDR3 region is CSAKPGLAGTGELFF. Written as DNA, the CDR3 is TGCAGTGCTAAACCGGGACTAGCGGGAACCGGGGAGCTGTTTTTT.

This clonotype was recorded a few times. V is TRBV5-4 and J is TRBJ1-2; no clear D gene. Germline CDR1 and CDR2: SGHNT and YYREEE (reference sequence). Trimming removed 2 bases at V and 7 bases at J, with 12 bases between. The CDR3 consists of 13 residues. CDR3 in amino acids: CASSLRPPAGYTF. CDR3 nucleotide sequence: TGTGCCAGCAGCTTACGCCCCCCGGCTGGCTACACCTTC.

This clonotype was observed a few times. The chain's CDR3 is CASSLTGQGRWGSGNTIYF. The CDR3 DNA reads as TGTGCCAGCAGCTTAACAGGACAGGGAAGGTGGGGTTCTGGAAACACCATATATTTT. The chain couples TRBV7-2 to TRBJ1-3; 8 bases map to TRBD1. The CDR3 extends over 19 amino acids. V trimming: 2 bases; J trimming: 1 base; junction bases outside the gene matches: 13. The germline gives CDR1 SGHTA, CDR2 FQGNSA.

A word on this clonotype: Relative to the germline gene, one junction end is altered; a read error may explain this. The CDR3 loop reads CASSQGRRASDGELFF. The CDR3 DNA is TGTGCCAGCAGCCAAGGGAGAAGGGCTTCAGACGGGGAGCTGTTTTTT. The genes are TRBV4-3 and TRBJ2-2; possibly TRBD2 for D (5 bases). CDR1 and CDR2 from the germline V gene are LGHNA and YSLEER. This CDR3 has 16 residues.

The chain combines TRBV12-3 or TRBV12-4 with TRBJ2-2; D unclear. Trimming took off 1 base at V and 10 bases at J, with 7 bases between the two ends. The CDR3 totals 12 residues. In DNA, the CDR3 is TGTGCCAGCAGTTTAGACTTAGCGGAGCTGTTTTTT. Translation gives CASSLDLAELFF.

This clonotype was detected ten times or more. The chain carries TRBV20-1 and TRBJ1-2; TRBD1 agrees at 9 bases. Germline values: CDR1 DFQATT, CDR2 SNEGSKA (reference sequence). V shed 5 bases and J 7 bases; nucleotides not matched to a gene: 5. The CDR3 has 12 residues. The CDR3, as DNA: TGCAGTGCTCCTGACAGGGGGGCTGGCTACACCTTC. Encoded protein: CSAPDRGAGYTF.

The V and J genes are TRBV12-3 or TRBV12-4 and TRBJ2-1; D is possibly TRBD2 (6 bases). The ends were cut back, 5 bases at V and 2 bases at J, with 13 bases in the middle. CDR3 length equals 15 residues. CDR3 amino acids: CASSPRLGAYNEQFF. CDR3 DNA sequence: TGTGCCAGCAGTCCCCGACTAGGTGCCTACAATGAGCAGTTCTTC.

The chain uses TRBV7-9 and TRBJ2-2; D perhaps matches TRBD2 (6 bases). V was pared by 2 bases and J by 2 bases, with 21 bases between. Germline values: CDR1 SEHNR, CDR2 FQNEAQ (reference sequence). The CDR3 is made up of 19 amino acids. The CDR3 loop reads CASSLRSSRDWLNTGELFF. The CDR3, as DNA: TGTGCCAGCAGCTTAAGGTCCTCCCGGGACTGGTTAAACACCGGGGAGCTGTTTTTT.

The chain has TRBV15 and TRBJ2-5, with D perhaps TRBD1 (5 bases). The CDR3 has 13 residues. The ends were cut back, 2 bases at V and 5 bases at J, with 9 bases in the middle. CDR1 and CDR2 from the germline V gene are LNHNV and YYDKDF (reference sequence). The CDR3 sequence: CATSRLGVETQYF. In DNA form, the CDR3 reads TGTGCCACCAGCAGACTAGGGGTGGAGACCCAGTACTTC.

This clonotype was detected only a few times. The CDR3 sequence: CASSERQATDTQYF. The CDR3 DNA follows: TGTGCCAGCAGCGAACGGCAGGCCACAGATACGCAGTATTTT. The rearrangement uses TRBV5-6 and TRBJ2-3; no definite D call. The V gene lost 4 bases and the J gene lost 2 bases, with 11 bases spanning the gap. The CDR3 contains 14 residues. Germline V gene sequence: CDR1 SGHDT, CDR2 YYEEEE.